This TCR beta chain was captured by sequencing in a study of T cell responses to AZD1222 COVID-19 vaccine. This CDR3 spans 15 amino acids. Germline assignment: CDR1 SGHVS and CDR2 FQNEAQ. Between the trimmed V and J ends, which lost 4 bases and 5 bases, there was a span of 15 bases. Study-level results: Close to half of spike-specific TCRs reportedly recognize unmutated variant regions.

A single count supports this clone. No antigen is known for it. Sequenced by immunoSEQ multiplex PCR; TCRdb stores in-frame clones only, minus some. This sample has 75,000 to 85,000 clones, with more than 75% found just once. V gene TRBV7-8 combines with J gene TRBJ1-5; a possible D gene is TRBD1 (5 bases). The sequence derives from an adult in good health. The sample consisted of peripheral blood, taken on day 0 of AZD1222 vaccination. Written as DNA, the CDR3 is TGTGCCAGCAGCTCCCAGGCAGGGTTCGATCAGCCCCAGCATTTT. It translates to CASSSQAGFDQPQHF.